The T cell receptor (beta chain) described here comes from a study of shared clonotypes between healthy human individuals. The study drew all its donors from Caucasian adults living in Nashville, Tennessee. Method: immunoSEQ multiplex PCR; TCRdb's copy keeps in-frame clones and lacks some. The sample contains around 510,000 clones, around 81% of which appear only once. The sequence derives from a middle-aged woman in good health. Some clones in this sample may be carry-over from other donors' samples. The sample taken for sequencing was PBMCs.

The CDR3 bases are TGTGCCAGCTACAAGTGGGGCGGCAATGAGCAGTTCTTC. Translated: CASYKWGGNEQFF. The genes are TRBV27 and TRBJ2-1; possibly TRBD1 for D (5 bases). CDR3 length equals 13 residues. CDR1 MNHEY and CDR2 SMNVEV come from the germline V gene (reference sequence). V lost 8 bases and J 6 bases, leaving 14 bases between the germline ends.